This T cell receptor (beta chain) is from a study of shared T cell receptors in the human thymus. Per the germline V gene, CDR1 is LGHNT and CDR2 is FRNRAP. V lost 2 bases and J lost 0, with 14 bases in between. This CDR3 comprises 16 residues. Here immunoSEQ multiplex PCR was the method, and the copy in TCRdb shows in-frame clones only, minus some. The table includes under 850,000 clones, roughly 90% detected once. These sequences were also reported in another study, on human thymus T cells. Turning to that study: Having surgery to correct congenital heart defects, healthy Finnish infants acted as the donors. Thymus tissue was removed during corrective cardiac surgery. Among thymic and blood repertoires, usage of V and J genes appeared biased. A high degree of thymic repertoire overlap among unrelated individuals was reported in related research.

The sequenced sample consisted of thymocytes. The gene calls are TRBV12-5 and TRBJ2-7; D might be TRBD2 (5 bases). The receptor was derived from a boy under two years old with a congenital heart defect. Here the CDR3 reads CASGLFRGESSYEQYF. The CDR3 bases are TGTGCTAGTGGTTTGTTCCGTGGGGAGAGCTCCTACGAGCAGTACTTC.